This passage covers 22 T cell receptor beta chains from one sample sequenced in a study of control samples from healthy donors and cancer patients. Clones were read by immunoSEQ multiplex PCR, and TCRdb kept only the in-frame ones, dropping some. The table records more than 75,000 clones, around 85% of them present only once. The sample was PBMCs. These receptors all stem from a man aged 65-85 years with lung cancer.

The chain carries TRBV5-6 and TRBJ2-1; 7 bases map to TRBD1. The germline V gene encodes CDR1 SGHDT and CDR2 YYEEEE. V was pared by 4 bases and J by 7 bases, with 8 bases of the junction left unmatched. The CDR3 totals 14 residues. The CDR3 sequence is CASSKYRGVNEQFF. Here the CDR3 DNA reads TGTGCCAGCAGCAAGTACAGGGGTGTAAATGAGCAGTTCTTC.

The chain employs TRBV29-1 and TRBJ1-5, with a tentative D call TRBD1 (5 bases). CDR1 is SQVTM, CDR2 ANQGSEA, per germline. The CDR3 has 13 residues. The V gene lost 4 bases and the J gene lost 3 bases, with 10 bases spanning the gap. The CDR3 region is CSVAAGSNQPQHF. CDR3 coding DNA: TGCAGCGTTGCAGCAGGGTCCAATCAGCCCCAGCATTTT.

V is TRBV7-9 and J is TRBJ1-1, with D possibly matching TRBD1 (5 bases). Trimming took 2 bases from V and 10 from J, leaving 14 bases between them. Germline CDR1 reads SEHNR; CDR2 reads FQNEAQ (reference sequence). This CDR3 contains 13 residues. CDR3 DNA sequence: TGTGCCAGCAGCTTACAGGGTGTCCCAGGAGCTTTCTTT. This encodes CASSLQGVPGAFF.

The chain employs TRBV18 and TRBJ2-3, with 8 bases that match TRBD2. Germline values: CDR1 KGHSH, CDR2 LQKENI. V lost 1 base, J lost 3 bases, and 6 bases stayed unmatched. The CDR3 is 16 residues long. The CDR3 here is CASSPLLAEGTDTQYF. In nucleotides, the CDR3 is TGTGCCAGCTCACCACTACTAGCGGAGGGTACAGATACGCAGTATTTT.

This clone was recorded once. The rearrangement links TRBV4-2 to TRBJ2-2, with 12 bases matching TRBD2. CDR1 LGHNA and CDR2 YNFKEQ come from the germline V gene. The CDR3 loop spans 18 amino acids. Trimming removed 0 bases from V and 6 bases from J; junction bases left unmatched: 8. CDR3 sequence (DNA): TGTGCCAGCAGCCAAGATGTGCTAGCGGGGGGGCAGGCCGGGGAGCTGTTTTTT. Encoded protein: CASSQDVLAGGQAGELFF.

V gene TRBV9 combines with J gene TRBJ2-5, with D unresolved. This CDR3 contains 15 residues. The germline CDR1 and CDR2 sequences are SGDLS and YYNGEE. With 0 bases removed from V and 5 bases from J, the gap between germline ends came to 14 bases. For the CDR3, the DNA is TGTGCCAGCAGCGTAGGTTTGGGGTCAGAGGAGACCCAGTACTTC. Translation: CASSVGLGSEETQYF.

V gene TRBV11-2 combines with J gene TRBJ2-5; weak D call: TRBD1 (7 bases). The germline gives CDR1 SGHAT, CDR2 FQNNGV. This CDR3 has 15 residues. V was clipped by 0 bases and J by 4 bases, with 12 bases between them. CDR3 region: CASSLEWQGGETQYF. The CDR3, as DNA: TGTGCCAGCAGCTTAGAATGGCAGGGGGGAGAGACCCAGTACTTC.

The chain employs TRBV14 and TRBJ2-7, with unresolved D. Per germline, CDR1 SGHDN and CDR2 FVKESK. V was pared by 5 bases and J by 1 base, with 12 bases between. This CDR3 has 14 residues. Here the CDR3 DNA reads TGTGCCAGCAGCTTCCTAGGAACGTCCTACGAGCAGTACTTC. Its protein product is CASSFLGTSYEQYF.

The V gene is TRBV28, the J gene TRBJ1-4; 9 nucleotides line up with TRBD1. The germline gives CDR1 MDHEN, CDR2 SYDVKM. This CDR3 is built from 14 residues. V shed 7 bases, J shed 7 bases, and the junction held 7 bases outside the gene matches. The CDR3 region has the DNA TGTGCCAGCAAACCCGGGACAGGGCCTGAAAAACTGTTTTTT. Translating gives CASKPGTGPEKLFF.

This chain joins TRBV19 and TRBJ2-7, with TRBD2 as a possible D gene (5 bases). The CDR3 covers 14 residues. Germline CDR1 reads LNHDA; CDR2 reads SQIVND (reference sequence). Trimming took 3 bases from V and 3 from J, leaving 12 bases between them. DNA for the CDR3: TGTGCCAGTAGTATTTGGAGGCCGTTCTACGAGCAGTACTTC. It codes for CASSIWRPFYEQYF.

This rearrangement joins TRBV9 to TRBJ1-4; no clear D gene. V lost 1 base to trimming and J lost 4 bases, with 2 bases between them. Per the germline V gene, CDR1 is SGDLS and CDR2 is YYNGEE. The CDR3 sequence is 12 residues long. Here the CDR3 DNA reads TGTGCCAGCAGCGTAAATAATGAAAAACTGTTTTTT. Its translation is CASSVNNEKLFF.

This chain connects TRBV10-2 to TRBJ2-2; D remains ambiguous. V was cut by 2 bases and J by 1 base, with 5 bases left in between. Germline V lookup: CDR1 WSHSY, CDR2 SAAADI. The CDR3 spans 14 residues. The CDR3 reads CASSEVMNTGELFF. CDR3 nucleotide sequence: TGCGCCAGCAGTGAGGTAATGAACACCGGGGAGCTGTTTTTT.

The J gene is TRBJ2-3, the V gene TRBV2; tentatively, D is TRBD2 (6 bases). From germline, CDR1 is SNHLY and CDR2 FYNNEI. The germline V and J ends were trimmed by 7 bases and 1 base, with 12 bases remaining between them. The CDR3 covers 14 residues. The DNA for the CDR3 is TGTGCCAGCAAAGGCGGGGTCGGCACAGATACGCAGTATTTT. This gives the protein CASKGGVGTDTQYF.

The chain links TRBV5-1 to TRBJ2-7; 8 positions agree with TRBD1. CDR1 is SGHRS, CDR2 YFSETQ, per germline. The CDR3 loop spans 15 amino acids. Germline trimming cut 4 bases from V and 3 bases from J; bases unmatched to any gene: 9. CDR3: CASSTSGGAGYEQYF. The CDR3, as DNA: TGCGCCAGCAGCACTTCAGGGGGCGCAGGCTACGAGCAGTACTTC.

Concerning this clone itself: Within the sample, other DNA sequences also encode this same CDR3. The chain is built from TRBV7-3 and TRBJ1-3; D is unresolved. V was cut by 0 bases and J by 4 bases, with 4 bases left in between. CDR3 size: 13 residues. Germline CDR1 is SGHTA and CDR2 is FQGTGA. In nucleotides, the CDR3 is TGTGCCAGCAGCTTAACCCACGGAAACACCATATATTTT. This encodes CASSLTHGNTIYF.

The chain is built from TRBV14 and TRBJ2-3; no firm D call. Germline loops: CDR1 SGHDN, CDR2 FVKESK. V was clipped by 1 base and J by 5 bases, with 7 bases between them. The length of the CDR3 is 13 residues. CDR3 loop: CASSQGPVDTQYF. The CDR3 DNA reads TGTGCCAGCAGCCAAGGTCCGGTAGATACGCAGTATTTT.

The V call is TRBV5-1, the J call TRBJ2-3; TRBD2 agrees at 7 bases. This CDR3 comprises 14 residues. Per germline, CDR1 SGHRS and CDR2 YFSETQ. J gave up 4 bases and V 4 bases, and 6 bases lay outside the gene matches. CDR3 amino acids: CASSGGRGADTQYF. The CDR3 DNA follows: TGCGCCAGCAGCGGGGGGAGGGGCGCAGATACGCAGTATTTT.

V gene TRBV19 combines with J gene TRBJ1-4, with TRBD1 identical over 12 bases. V shed 5 bases and J 3 bases; nucleotides not matched to a gene: 4. The CDR3 runs 16 residues. Germline V CDR1 and CDR2: LNHDA, SQIVND (reference sequence). This CDR3 reads CASSVGQGAANEKLFF. DNA of the CDR3: TGTGCCAGTAGTGTGGGACAGGGGGCCGCTAATGAAAAACTGTTTTTT.

This chain connects TRBV9 to TRBJ2-1; D may be TRBD2 (6 bases). V lost 4 bases to trimming and J lost 9 bases, with 17 bases between them. There are 14 residues in the CDR3. Per germline, CDR1 SGDLS and CDR2 YYNGEE. The CDR3 coding sequence is TGTGCCAGCAGCCTCCCTAGGGCGGAGGGTGAGCAGTTCTTC. Protein: CASSLPRAEGEQFF.

V usage is TRBV6-2 or TRBV6-3 and J usage is TRBJ2-1; TRBD2 aligns across 14 bases. Per the germline V gene, CDR1 is MNHEY and CDR2 is SVGEGT. V lost 5 bases, J lost 7 bases, and 7 bases stayed unmatched. The CDR3 consists of 16 residues. The CDR3 DNA reads as TGTGCCAGCAGTCCAAGACTAGCGGGGGGGCCAAATGAGCAGTTCTTC. Translating it yields CASSPRLAGGPNEQFF.

This chain's CDR3 is CASSRGTSGSNEQFF. The DNA for the CDR3 is TGTGCCAGCAGCCGGGGGACTAGCGGGAGCAATGAGCAGTTCTTC. The chain joins TRBV7-6 to TRBJ2-1; 14 nucleotides agree with TRBD2. This CDR3 comprises 15 residues. Germline V gene lookup returns CDR1 SGHVS and CDR2 FNYEAQ. The V segment lost 5 bases and the J segment 6 bases; nucleotides outside the gene matches: 3.

The rearrangement uses TRBV5-5 and TRBJ1-4; no reliable D call. V was pared by 0 bases and J by 1 base, with 16 bases between. The CDR3 runs 18 residues. Germline CDR1 reads SGHKS; CDR2 reads YYEKEE (reference sequence). Here the CDR3 DNA reads TGTGCCAGCAGCTTGGTAAGACAAGCCGAACTAACTAATGAAAAACTGTTTTTT. Encoded protein: CASSLVRQAELTNEKLFF.